This T cell receptor (beta chain) came from a study of a mutant IDH1 vaccine in newly diagnosed glioma. Overall study: Treated patients, around 60% male and around 40% female, averaged approximately 40 years of age. Study observations and caveats: It seemed that pseudoprogression was not linked to changes in the top peripheral T cell clonotypes.

Time point reported: baseline, week 1 (first vaccination visit). Treatment indicated: pre-vaccination baseline after standard-of-care therapy. The table came from immunoSEQ multiplex PCR; TCRdb's copy has only in-frame clones and leaves some out. The table records some 61,000 clones, about 86% of them present only once. With respect to this clone: Antigen specificity is unknown.

This TCR derives from a man younger than 40 with glioma. The sample was PBMCs, taken from a glioma patient treated with radiotherapy, temozolomide or both.

Written as DNA, the CDR3 is TGCGCCAGCAGCTTGGCCGACGAGCAGTACTTC. Protein: CASSLADEQYF. V and J are TRBV5-1 and TRBJ2-7, with unresolved D. The CDR3 totals 11 residues. Germline V gene data show CDR1 as SGHRS and CDR2 as YFSETQ. V was trimmed by 0 bases and J by 5 bases, leaving 3 bases between them.